The subject of this entry is one T cell receptor beta chain. As yet, its antigen is unknown. This CDR3 contains 14 residues. The trim removed 3 bases at V and 10 bases at J, leaving 4 bases unmatched. Germline V lookup: CDR1 LGHNA, CDR2 YSLEER. This entry comes from a study of T-cell memory formation after mild COVID-19. Study as a whole: TCR clusters were largely donor specific.

The study's findings and limits: The study found contracting CD4+ clones mainly in CM and EM and contracting CD8+ clones in EMRA. Several responding clones turned up in pre-infection memory, indicating that cross-reactive memory may have taken part.

5'RACE with constant-segment primers yielded barcoded, UMI-tagged TCR alpha and TCR beta cDNA libraries. Each CDR3 protein gets one entry after TCRdb re-called the 5' RACE reads with MiXCR. The table lists about 340,000 distinct CDR3 sequences, approximately 12% of them singletons. The TCR sequence derives from a young man who had mild COVID-19 (a few samples of this study predate the infection). Cell type and time point are not known. This rearrangement joins TRBV4-3 to TRBJ1-4, with TRBD1 identical over 11 bases. The sequenced material came from PBMCs or a T cell subset sorted from them (not recorded which). CDR3 residues: CASSQPGTGGKLFF. The CDR3 coding sequence is TGCGCCAGCAGCCAGCCCGGGACAGGGGGAAAACTGTTTTTT.